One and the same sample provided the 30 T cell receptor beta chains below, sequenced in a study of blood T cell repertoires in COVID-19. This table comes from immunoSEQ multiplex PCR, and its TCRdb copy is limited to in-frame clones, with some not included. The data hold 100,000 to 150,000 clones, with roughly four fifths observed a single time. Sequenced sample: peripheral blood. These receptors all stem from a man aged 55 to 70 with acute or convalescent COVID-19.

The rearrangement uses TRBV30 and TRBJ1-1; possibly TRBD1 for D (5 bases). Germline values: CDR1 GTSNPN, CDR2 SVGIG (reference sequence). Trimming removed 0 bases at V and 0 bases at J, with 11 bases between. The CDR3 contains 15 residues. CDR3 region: CAWSVHGGMNTEAFF. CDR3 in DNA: TGTGCCTGGAGTGTACACGGGGGGATGAACACTGAAGCTTTCTTT. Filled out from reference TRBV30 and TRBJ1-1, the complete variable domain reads SQTIHQWPATLVQPVGSPLSLECTVEGTSNPNLYWYRQAAGRGLQLLFYSVGIGQISSEVPQNLSASRPQDRQFILSSKKLLLSDSGFYLCAWSVHGGMNTEAFFGQGTRLTVV.

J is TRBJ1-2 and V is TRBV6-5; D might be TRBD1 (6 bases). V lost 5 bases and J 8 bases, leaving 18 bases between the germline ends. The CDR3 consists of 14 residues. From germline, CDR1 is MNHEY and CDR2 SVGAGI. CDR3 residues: CASSRDRLMGGYTF. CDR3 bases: TGTGCCAGCAGTCGAGACAGGCTGATGGGCGGCTACACCTTC.

CDR3 bases: TGCGCCAGCAGCCGAACCAGGGCTATTGAGCAGTTCTTC. This codes for CASSRTRAIEQFF. This sequence joins TRBV4-1 and TRBJ2-1, with D tentatively TRBD1 (5 bases). Trimming stripped 4 bases from V and 9 bases from J, with 13 bases between. In germline, CDR1 is MGHRA, CDR2 YSYEKL. The CDR3 is 13 amino acids.

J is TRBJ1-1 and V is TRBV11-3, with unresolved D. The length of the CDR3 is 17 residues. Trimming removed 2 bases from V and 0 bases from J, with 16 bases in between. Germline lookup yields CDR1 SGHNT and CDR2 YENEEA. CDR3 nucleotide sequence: TGTGCCAGCAGCTTAAGGTCGGGGAACAGCATGAACACTGAAGCTTTCTTT. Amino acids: CASSLRSGNSMNTEAFF.

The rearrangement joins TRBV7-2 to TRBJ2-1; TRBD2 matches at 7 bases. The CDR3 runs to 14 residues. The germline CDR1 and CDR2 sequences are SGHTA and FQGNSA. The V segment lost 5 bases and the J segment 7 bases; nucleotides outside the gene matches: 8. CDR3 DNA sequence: TGTGCCAGCAGCGTGACTAGCCAGTGGAATGAGCAGTTCTTC. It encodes CASSVTSQWNEQFF.

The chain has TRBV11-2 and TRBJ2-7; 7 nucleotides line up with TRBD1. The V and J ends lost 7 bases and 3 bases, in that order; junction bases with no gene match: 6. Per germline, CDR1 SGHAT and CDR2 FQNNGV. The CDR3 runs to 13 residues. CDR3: CASTSGTVYEQYF. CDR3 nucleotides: TGTGCCAGCACCTCCGGGACAGTCTACGAGCAGTACTTC.

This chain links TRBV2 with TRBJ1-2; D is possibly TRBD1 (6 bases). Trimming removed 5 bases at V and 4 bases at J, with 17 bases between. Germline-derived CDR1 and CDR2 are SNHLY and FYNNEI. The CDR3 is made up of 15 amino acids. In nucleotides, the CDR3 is TGTGCCAGCAGTTCTCGACAGGCCGAGGGCTATGGCTACACCTTC. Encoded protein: CASSSRQAEGYGYTF.

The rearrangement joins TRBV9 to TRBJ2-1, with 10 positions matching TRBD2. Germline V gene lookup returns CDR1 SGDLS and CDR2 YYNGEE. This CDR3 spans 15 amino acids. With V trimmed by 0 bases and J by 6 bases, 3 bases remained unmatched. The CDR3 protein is CASSVGTSGGNEQFF. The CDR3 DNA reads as TGTGCCAGCAGCGTAGGGACTAGCGGTGGCAATGAGCAGTTCTTC.

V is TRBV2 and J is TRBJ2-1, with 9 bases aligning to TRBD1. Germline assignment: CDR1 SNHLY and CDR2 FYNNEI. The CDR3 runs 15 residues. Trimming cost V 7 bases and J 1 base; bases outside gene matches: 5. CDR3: CASKMDRGSYNEQFF. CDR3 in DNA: TGTGCCAGCAAGATGGACAGGGGATCCTACAATGAGCAGTTCTTC.

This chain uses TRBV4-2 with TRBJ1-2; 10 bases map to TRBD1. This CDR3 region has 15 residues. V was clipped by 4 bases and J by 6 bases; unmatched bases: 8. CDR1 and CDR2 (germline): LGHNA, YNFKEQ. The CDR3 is CASSRGTGDQDGYTF. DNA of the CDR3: TGTGCCAGCAGCCGCGGGACAGGGGATCAAGATGGCTACACCTTC.

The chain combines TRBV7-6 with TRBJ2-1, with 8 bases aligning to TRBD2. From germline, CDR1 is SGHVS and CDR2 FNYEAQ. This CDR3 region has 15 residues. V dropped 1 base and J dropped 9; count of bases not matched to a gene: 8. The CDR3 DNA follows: TGTGCCAGCAGCTTAGGCGGACTAGCCGGGTCTGAGCAGTTCTTC. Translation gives CASSLGGLAGSEQFF.

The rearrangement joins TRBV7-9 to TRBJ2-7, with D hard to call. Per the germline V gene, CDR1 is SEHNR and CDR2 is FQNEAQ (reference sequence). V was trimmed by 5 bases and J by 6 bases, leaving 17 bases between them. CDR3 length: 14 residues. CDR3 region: CASSPHTGLGEQYF. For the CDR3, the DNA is TGTGCCAGCAGCCCGCACACGGGTTTGGGCGAGCAGTACTTC.

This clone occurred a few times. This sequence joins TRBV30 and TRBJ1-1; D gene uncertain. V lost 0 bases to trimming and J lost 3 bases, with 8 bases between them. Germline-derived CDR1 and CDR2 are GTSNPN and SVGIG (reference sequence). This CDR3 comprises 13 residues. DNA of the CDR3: TGTGCCTGGAGTGTCGGAGATCACACTGAAGCTTTCTTT. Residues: CAWSVGDHTEAFF.

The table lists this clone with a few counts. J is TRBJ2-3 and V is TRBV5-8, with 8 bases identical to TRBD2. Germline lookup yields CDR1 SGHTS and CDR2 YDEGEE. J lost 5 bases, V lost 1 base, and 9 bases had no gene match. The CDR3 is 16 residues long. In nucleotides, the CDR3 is TGTGCCAGCAGCTTGAGCCCAGCGGGGGTGGTAGATACGCAGTATTTT. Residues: CASSLSPAGVVDTQYF.

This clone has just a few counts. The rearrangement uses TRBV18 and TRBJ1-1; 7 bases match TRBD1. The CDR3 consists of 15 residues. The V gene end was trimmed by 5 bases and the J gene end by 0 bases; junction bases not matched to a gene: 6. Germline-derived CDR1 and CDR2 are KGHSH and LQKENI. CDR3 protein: CASSSGRGMNTEAFF. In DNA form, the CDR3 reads TGTGCCAGCTCATCGGGCAGGGGGATGAACACTGAAGCTTTCTTT. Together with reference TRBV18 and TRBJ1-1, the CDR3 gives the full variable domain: NAGVMQNPRHLVRRRGQEARLRCSPMKGHSHVYWYRQLPEEGLKFMVYLQKENIIDESGMPKERFSAEFPKEGPSILRIQQVVRGDSAAYFCASSSGRGMNTEAFFGQGTRLTVV.

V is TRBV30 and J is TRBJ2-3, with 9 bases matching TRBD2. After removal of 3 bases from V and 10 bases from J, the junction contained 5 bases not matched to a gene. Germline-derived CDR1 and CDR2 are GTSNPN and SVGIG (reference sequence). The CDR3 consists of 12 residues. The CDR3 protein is CAWRWREGAQYF. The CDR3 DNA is TGTGCCTGGAGGTGGCGGGAGGGAGCGCAGTATTTT.

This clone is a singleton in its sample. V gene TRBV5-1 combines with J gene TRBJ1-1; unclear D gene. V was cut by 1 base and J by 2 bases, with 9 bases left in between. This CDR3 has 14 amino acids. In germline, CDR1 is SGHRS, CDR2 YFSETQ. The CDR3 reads CASSLSQVNTEAFF. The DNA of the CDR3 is TGCGCCAGCAGCTTGTCTCAGGTTAACACTGAAGCTTTCTTT.

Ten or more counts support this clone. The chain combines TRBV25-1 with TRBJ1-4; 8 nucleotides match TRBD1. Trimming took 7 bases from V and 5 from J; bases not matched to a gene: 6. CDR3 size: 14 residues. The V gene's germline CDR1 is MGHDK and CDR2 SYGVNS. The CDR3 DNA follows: TGTGCCAGCACGCAGGGGGCGCAGAATGAAAAACTGTTTTTT. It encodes CASTQGAQNEKLFF.

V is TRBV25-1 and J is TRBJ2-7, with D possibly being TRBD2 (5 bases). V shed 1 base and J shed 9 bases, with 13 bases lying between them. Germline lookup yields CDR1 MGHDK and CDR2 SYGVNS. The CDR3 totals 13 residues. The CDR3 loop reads CASSESPEGRQYF. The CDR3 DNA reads TGTGCCAGCAGTGAATCCCCCGAAGGGAGGCAGTACTTC.

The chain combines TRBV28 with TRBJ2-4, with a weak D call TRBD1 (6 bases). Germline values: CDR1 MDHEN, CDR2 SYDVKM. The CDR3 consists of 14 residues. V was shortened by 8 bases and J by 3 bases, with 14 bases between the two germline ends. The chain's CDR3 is CASEKGDGKNIQYF. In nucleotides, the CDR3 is TGTGCCAGCGAAAAGGGGGATGGCAAAAACATTCAGTACTTC.

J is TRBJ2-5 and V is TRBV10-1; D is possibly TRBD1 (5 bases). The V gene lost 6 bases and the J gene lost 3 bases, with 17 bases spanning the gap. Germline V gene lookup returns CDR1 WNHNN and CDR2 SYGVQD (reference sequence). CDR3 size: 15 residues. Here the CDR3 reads CASSQSRVEKETQYF. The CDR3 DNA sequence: TGCGCCAGCAGCCAGAGCAGGGTTGAGAAAGAGACCCAGTACTTC.

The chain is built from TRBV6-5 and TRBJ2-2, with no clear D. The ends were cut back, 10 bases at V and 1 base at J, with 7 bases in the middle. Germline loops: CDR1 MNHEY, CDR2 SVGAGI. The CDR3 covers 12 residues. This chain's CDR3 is CATQQNTGELFF. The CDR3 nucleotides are TGTGCCACCCAACAGAACACCGGGGAGCTGTTTTTT.

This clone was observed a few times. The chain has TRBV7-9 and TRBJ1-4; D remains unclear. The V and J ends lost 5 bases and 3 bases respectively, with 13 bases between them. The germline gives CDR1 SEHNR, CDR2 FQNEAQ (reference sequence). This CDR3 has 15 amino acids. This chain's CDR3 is CASSQFSRANEKLFF. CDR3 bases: TGTGCCAGCAGCCAGTTTAGCAGAGCTAATGAAAAACTGTTTTTT.

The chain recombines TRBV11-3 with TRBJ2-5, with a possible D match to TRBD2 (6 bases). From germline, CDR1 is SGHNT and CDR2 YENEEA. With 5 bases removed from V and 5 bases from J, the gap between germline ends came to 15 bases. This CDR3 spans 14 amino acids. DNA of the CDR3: TGTGCCAGCAGCACCGTACTAGCATCGGAGACCCAGTACTTC. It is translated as CASSTVLASETQYF.

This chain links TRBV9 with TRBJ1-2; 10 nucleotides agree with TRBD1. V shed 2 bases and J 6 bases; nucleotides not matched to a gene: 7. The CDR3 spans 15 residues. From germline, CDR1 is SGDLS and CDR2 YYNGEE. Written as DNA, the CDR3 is TGTGCCAGCAGCGTTGAGAGGACAGGGGGGGATGGCTACACCTTC. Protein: CASSVERTGGDGYTF.

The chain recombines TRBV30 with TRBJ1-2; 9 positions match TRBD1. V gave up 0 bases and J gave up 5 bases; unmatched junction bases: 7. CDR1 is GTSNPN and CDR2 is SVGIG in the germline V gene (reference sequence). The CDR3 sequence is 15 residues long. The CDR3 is CAWSVIDRGRYGYTF. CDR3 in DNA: TGTGCCTGGAGTGTAATCGACAGGGGGAGGTATGGCTACACCTTC.

Here the CDR3 reads CASSLGGTLPYEQYF. The CDR3 DNA sequence: TGTGCCAGCAGCTTAGGCGGGACCCTCCCCTACGAGCAGTACTTC. The chain links TRBV7-2 to TRBJ2-7; a weak D match, TRBD2 (6 bases). Trimming shortened V by 1 base and J by 2 bases, and 12 bases separated the two germline ends. The CDR3 covers 15 residues. Germline V gives CDR1 SGHTA, CDR2 FQGNSA.

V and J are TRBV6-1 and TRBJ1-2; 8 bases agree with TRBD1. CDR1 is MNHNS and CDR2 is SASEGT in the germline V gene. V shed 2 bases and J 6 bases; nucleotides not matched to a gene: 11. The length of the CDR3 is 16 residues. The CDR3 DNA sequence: TGTGCCAGCAGTGAAACATTCCCGGACAGGGAGCATGGCTACACCTTC. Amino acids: CASSETFPDREHGYTF.

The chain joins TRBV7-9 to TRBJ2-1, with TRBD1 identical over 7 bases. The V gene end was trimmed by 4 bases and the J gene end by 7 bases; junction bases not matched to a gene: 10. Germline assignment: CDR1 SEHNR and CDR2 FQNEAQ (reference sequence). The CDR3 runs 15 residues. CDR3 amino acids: CASSSPGTALNEQFF. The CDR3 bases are TGTGCCAGCAGCTCTCCCGGGACAGCCCTTAATGAGCAGTTCTTC.

In nucleotides, the CDR3 is TGTGCCAGCAGTAGACAGGGGGCTAACGTTCACGAGCAGTACTTC. It encodes CASSRQGANVHEQYF. This chain joins TRBV6-2 or TRBV6-3 and TRBJ2-7; 10 positions agree with TRBD1. The CDR3 length is 15 residues. The J segment lost 5 bases and the V segment lost 5 bases, leaving 9 bases of the junction unmatched. Germline lookup yields CDR1 MNHEY and CDR2 SVGEGT.